These 24 T cell receptor beta chains share one sample of origin, sequenced in a study of blood T cell repertoires in COVID-19. Method: immunoSEQ multiplex PCR; TCRdb's copy keeps in-frame clones and lacks some. The sample carries more than 80,000 clones, roughly 84% recorded once. Sequenced sample: peripheral blood. The receptors derive from an elderly woman with active or convalescent COVID-19.

The CDR3 loop is CATGVAGMNTGELFF. Written as DNA, the CDR3 is TGTGCCACGGGGGTAGCGGGGATGAACACCGGGGAGCTGTTTTTT. V usage is TRBV28 and J usage is TRBJ2-2; 8 positions match TRBD2. Per germline, CDR1 MDHEN and CDR2 SYDVKM. This CDR3 contains 15 residues. V was pared by 10 bases and J by 1 base, with 8 bases of the junction left unmatched. The entire variable domain, with the rest obtained from reference TRBV28 and TRBJ2-2, is as follows: DVKVTQSSRYLVKRTGEKVFLECVQDMDHENMFWYRQDPGLGLRLIYFSYDVKMKEKGDIPEGYSVSREKKERFSLILESASTNQTSMYLCATGVAGMNTGELFFGEGSRLTVL.

This sequence joins TRBV28 and TRBJ2-4, with D perhaps matching TRBD1 (6 bases). Germline CDR1 MDHEN, CDR2 SYDVKM. Trimming took 2 bases from V and 8 from J, leaving 10 bases between them. CDR3 length: 13 amino acids. The CDR3 region has the DNA TGTGCCAGCAGTTTAAAGGGGGTGGACATTCAGTACTTC. This sequence encodes CASSLKGVDIQYF.

This clone was detected only a few times. The chain has TRBV7-8 and TRBJ2-1, with 10 nucleotides matching TRBD1. The trim removed 4 bases at V and 6 bases at J, leaving 6 bases unmatched. Per the germline V gene, CDR1 is SGHVS and CDR2 is FQNEAQ. This CDR3 has 15 residues. CDR3 amino acids: CASSSRQGAVNEQFF. The CDR3 nucleotides are TGTGCCAGCAGCTCCAGACAGGGGGCAGTCAATGAGCAGTTCTTC. Full variable domain (missing parts from reference TRBV7-8 and TRBJ2-1): GAGVSQSPRYKVAKRGQDVALRCDPISGHVSLFWYQQALGQGPEFLTYFQNEAQLDKSGLPSDRFFAERPEGSVSTLKIQRTQQEDSAVYLCASSSRQGAVNEQFFGPGTRLTVL.

The V gene is TRBV6-5, the J gene TRBJ2-3; D is possibly TRBD2 (5 bases). The CDR3 totals 13 residues. Trimming shortened V by 10 bases and J by 3 bases, and 14 bases separated the two germline ends. Germline V CDR1 and CDR2: MNHEY, SVGAGI. The CDR3 DNA follows: TGTGCCACCCATAGCGACGTGACAGATACGCAGTATTTT. Translation: CATHSDVTDTQYF.

In its sample, this clone was seen a few times. This rearrangement joins TRBV3-1 (or the pseudogene TRBV3-2) to TRBJ1-2, with a possible D match to TRBD1 (5 bases). The V end lost 4 bases, the J end lost 4 bases, and 19 bases lay between the germline ends. The CDR3 consists of 16 residues. Germline-derived CDR1 and CDR2 are LGHDT and YNNKEL (reference sequence). The CDR3 DNA sequence: TGTGCCAGCAGCCCCCCGGGAGGGGCGCCTGTCTATGGCTACACCTTC. Its protein product is CASSPPGGAPVYGYTF.

V usage is TRBV20-1 and J usage is TRBJ1-4; 8 bases are a match to TRBD1. The germline V gene has CDR1 DFQATT and CDR2 SNEGSKA (reference sequence). Trimming removed 3 bases from V and 7 bases from J; junction bases left unmatched: 4. This CDR3 is built from 13 residues. The CDR3 is CSASGQGGEKLFF. Here the CDR3 DNA reads TGCAGTGCTAGTGGACAGGGTGGTGAAAAACTGTTTTTT.

This chain uses TRBV21-1 with TRBJ1-2. TRBV21-1 is marked as a pseudogene. This CDR3 region has 17 residues. Here the CDR3 DNA reads TGTGCCAGCAGCAAAGCCCGGGGGTCCCGCAGCGACTATGGCTACACCTTC. Protein: CASSKARGSRSDYGYTF.

The chain combines TRBV29-1 with TRBJ2-7; 10 positions match TRBD1. Germline CDR1 is SQVTM and CDR2 is ANQGSEA. J gave up 4 bases and V 8 bases, and 5 bases lay outside the gene matches. The CDR3 consists of 12 residues. CDR3 coding DNA: TGCAGCATCCGGGACAGGGGTTACGAGCAGTACTTC. This encodes CSIRDRGYEQYF.

J is TRBJ2-3 and V is TRBV19, with D possibly TRBD2 on 7 matching bases. Germline lookup yields CDR1 LNHDA and CDR2 SQIVND (reference sequence). The CDR3 length is 16 residues. Trimming removed 5 bases from V and 9 bases from J, with 24 bases in between. DNA for the CDR3: TGTGCCAGTAGTCCAAACCGCGGGGGCCGTGAGGGGACGCAGTATTTT. Its translation: CASSPNRGGREGTQYF.

The CDR3 DNA reads TGTGCCAGCAGCGCAACAGGGGGCACTGAAGCTTTCTTT. Its translation is CASSATGGTEAFF. The chain employs TRBV9 and TRBJ1-1; 8 bases line up with TRBD1. Germline V gene sequence: CDR1 SGDLS, CDR2 YYNGEE. The CDR3 length is 13 residues. Trimming removed 3 bases from V and 4 bases from J; junction bases left unmatched: 2.

The rearrangement links TRBV11-1 to TRBJ2-7, with TRBD2 as a possible D gene (6 bases). Trimming stripped 3 bases from V and 1 base from J, with 10 bases between. The CDR3 is made up of 14 amino acids. Looked up from germline, CDR1 is SGHAT and CDR2 is FQDESV (reference sequence). CDR3 DNA sequence: TGTGCCAGCAGCTTTTGGGGGGAATCCTACGAGCAGTACTTC. It codes for CASSFWGESYEQYF.

The chain couples TRBV19 to TRBJ2-7, with 8 nucleotides matching TRBD1. Trimming cost V 7 bases and J 3 bases; bases outside gene matches: 11. CDR3 length: 15 residues. Germline V gene data show CDR1 as LNHDA and CDR2 as SQIVND (reference sequence). The DNA of the CDR3 is TGTGCCAGTATTCAAGCAGGACAGGGTGGCTACGAGCAGTACTTC. This gives the protein CASIQAGQGGYEQYF.

The chain's CDR3 is CASSLLFDEQFF. CDR3 in DNA: TGTGCCAGCAGCTTACTTTTTGATGAGCAGTTCTTC. This rearrangement joins TRBV7-9 to TRBJ2-1; D gene unclear. This CDR3 is built from 12 residues. Trimming took off 2 bases at V and 8 bases at J, with 7 bases between the two ends. Per germline, CDR1 SEHNR and CDR2 FQNEAQ (reference sequence). Supplemented by reference TRBV7-9 and TRBJ2-1, the full variable domain reads DTGVSQNPRHKITKRGQNVTFRCDPISEHNRLYWYRQTLGQGPEFLTYFQNEAQLEKSRLLSDRFSAERPKGSFSTLEIQRTEQGDSAMYLCASSLLFDEQFFGPGTRLTVL.

In this sample, this clone turned up once. The chain recombines TRBV19 with TRBJ1-3; D is undetermined. The V end lost 6 bases, the J end lost 0 bases, and 18 bases lay between the germline ends. Germline CDR1 is LNHDA and CDR2 is SQIVND (reference sequence). The CDR3 has 17 residues. The CDR3 coding sequence is TGTGCCAGTAGCCCAAACTCCGACACGAGCTCTGGAAACACCATATATTTT. Translating it yields CASSPNSDTSSGNTIYF.

This clone came up a few times. The V gene is TRBV5-6, the J gene TRBJ1-6; D not certain. Germline CDR1 SGHDT, CDR2 YYEEEE. Deletions cut 4 bases from V and 5 bases from J, with 19 bases between. CDR3 length: 17 amino acids. CDR3 coding DNA: TGTGCCAGCAGCATGGGCCGCCGGGGTATTCATAATTCACCCCTCCACTTT. As protein: CASSMGRRGIHNSPLHF.

V and J are TRBV12-3 or TRBV12-4 and TRBJ2-7; tentatively, D is TRBD2 (7 bases). V lost 3 bases and J lost 9, with 15 bases in between. This CDR3 region has 13 residues. The CDR3 is CASSFGGAQGQYF. The CDR3 bases are TGTGCCAGCAGTTTTGGGGGGGCGCAAGGGCAGTACTTC.

V gene TRBV5-1 combines with J gene TRBJ2-1; TRBD2 matches 7 bases. V gave up 0 bases and J gave up 2 bases; unmatched junction bases: 5. Germline CDR1 SGHRS, CDR2 YFSETQ. This CDR3 has 16 amino acids. For the CDR3, the DNA is TGCGCCAGCAGCTTGGTTGCGGGGGATCCCTACAATGAGCAGTTCTTC. It yields the protein CASSLVAGDPYNEQFF. The whole variable domain, remainder taken from reference TRBV5-1 and TRBJ2-1, is KAGVTQTPRYLIKTRGQQVTLSCSPISGHRSVSWYQQTPGQGLQFLFEYFSETQRNKGNFPGRFSGRQFSNSRSEMNVSTLELGDSALYLCASSLVAGDPYNEQFFGPGTRLTVL.

Here the CDR3 DNA reads TGTGCCAGCAGTTATATCGGGGAGTCTCAGCCCCAGCATTTT. This sequence encodes CASSYIGESQPQHF. V gene TRBV6-6 combines with J gene TRBJ1-5; D gene ambiguous. This CDR3 contains 14 residues. Trimming removed 3 bases at V and 6 bases at J, with 12 bases between. CDR1 is MNHNY and CDR2 is SVGAGI in the germline V gene (reference sequence).

The gene calls are TRBV19 and TRBJ1-1, with D possibly TRBD1 on 5 matching bases. Trimming stripped 3 bases from V and 10 bases from J, with 15 bases between. The CDR3 is 13 residues long. Germline V CDR1 and CDR2: LNHDA, SQIVND (reference sequence). In nucleotides, the CDR3 is TGTGCCAGTAGTATGAGCAGGAGGGGTAGAGCTTTCTTT. Translating gives CASSMSRRGRAFF. Variable domain in full (rest from reference TRBV19 and TRBJ1-1): DGGITQSPKYLFRKEGQNVTLSCEQNLNHDAMYWYRQDPGQGLRLIYYSQIVNDFQKGDIAEGYSVSREKKESFPLTVTSAQKNPTAFYLCASSMSRRGRAFFGQGTRLTVV.

This chain uses TRBV5-1 with TRBJ1-1; 8 nucleotides match TRBD1. Losses at the gene ends were 6 bases for V and 0 bases for J; bases not matched to a gene: 7. The CDR3 runs to 15 residues. The germline gives CDR1 SGHRS, CDR2 YFSETQ. The CDR3 spells CASTVSDRVNTEAFF. CDR3 nucleotide sequence: TGCGCCAGCACCGTTTCGGACAGGGTGAACACTGAAGCTTTCTTT.

The rearrangement links TRBV28 to TRBJ2-5; 8 nucleotides agree with TRBD1. CDR3 length: 13 amino acids. With 6 bases clipped from V and 4 bases from J, the junction kept 4 bases outside the gene matches. CDR1 is MDHEN, CDR2 SYDVKM, per germline. The chain's CDR3 is CASRRQGRETQYF. CDR3 coding DNA: TGTGCCAGCAGGAGACAGGGGCGAGAGACCCAGTACTTC.

The chain carries TRBV28 and TRBJ2-3, with D perhaps TRBD2 (6 bases). Between the trimmed V and J ends, which lost 8 bases and 0 bases, there was a span of 9 bases. The CDR3 contains 13 residues. Germline V gives CDR1 MDHEN, CDR2 SYDVKM. This CDR3 is CASVAASTDTQYF. CDR3 nucleotides: TGTGCCAGCGTAGCGGCTAGCACAGATACGCAGTATTTT.

This chain links TRBV11-1 with TRBJ2-1; 12 bases align to TRBD2. Losses at the gene ends were 5 bases for V and 6 bases for J; bases not matched to a gene: 8. This CDR3 is 16 amino acids long. Germline V CDR1 and CDR2: SGHAT, FQDESV (reference sequence). CDR3 bases: TGTGCCAGCAGCCGGATCGCTAGCGGGAGGGTCAATGAGCAGTTCTTC. As protein: CASSRIASGRVNEQFF.

The chain couples TRBV3-1 (or the pseudogene TRBV3-2) to TRBJ2-7; no reliable D call. The CDR3 length is 14 residues. Germline CDR1 is LGHDT and CDR2 is YNNKEL (reference sequence). V shed 4 bases and J shed 5 bases, with 15 bases lying between them. The CDR3 region has the DNA TGTGCCAGCAGCCGGGCTCTACCGTCCAACGAGCAGTACTTC. Translated, it gives CASSRALPSNEQYF.